The rows below give T cell receptor beta chains drawn from one sample of a study of blood T cell repertoires in COVID-19. Generated by immunoSEQ multiplex PCR, the TCRdb table keeps only in-frame clones and is missing some. The sample carries some 130,000 clones, approximately 81% recorded once. Input material: PBMCs or T cells enriched from blood (not recorded which). The receptors stem from a man in his forties with acute COVID-19. Each CDR3 is given with its conserved first and last residue. Fields, in order: D gene, J gene, V gene, clone size, CDR3 protein, CDR3 DNA. The D gene is left open where the match is weak. The listing skips clone size in some rows; elsewhere it reads once, few, many or a size class.

TRBD1 TRBJ2-5 TRBV3-1/TRBV3-2 - CASSQTLTGGRETQYF TGTGCCAGCAGCCAAACACTCACAGGGGGCAGGGAGACCCAGTACTTC
- TRBJ2-3 TRBV10-3 - CAIAHRPMGQGGPTDTQYF TGTGCCATCGCCCATCGCCCTATGGGGCAGGGGGGCCCCACAGATACGCAGTATTTT
TRBD1 TRBJ1-1 TRBV6-6 - CASSRGPDSEAFF TGTGCCAGCAGTAGGGGGCCGGACAGTGAAGCTTTCTTT
- TRBJ1-6 TRBV5-4 - CASSLSTGWSPLHF TGTGCCAGCAGTTTATCGACAGGCTGGTCACCCCTCCACTTT
- TRBJ1-3 TRBV5-5 - CASSLEGVGNTIYF TGTGCCAGCAGCTTGGAAGGGGTCGGAAACACCATATATTTT
TRBD1 TRBJ1-4 TRBV5-4 - CASSLMSGGRGNEKLFF TGTGCCAGCAGCTTGATGTCAGGGGGCCGGGGTAATGAAAAACTGTTTTTT
- TRBJ2-7 TRBV6-4 few CAIGWRAGSYEQYF TGTGCCATTGGGTGGCGAGCGGGCTCCTACGAGCAGTACTTC
TRBD2 TRBJ2-7 TRBV2 - CASTTGRDDFWEQYF TGTGCCAGCACCACGGGGAGGGATGACTTCTGGGAGCAGTACTTC
- TRBJ2-2 TRBV28 - CASTRWSTNTGELFF TGTGCCAGCACTAGATGGAGCACGAACACCGGGGAGCTGTTTTTT
- TRBJ2-7 TRBV13 - CASSLELADSYEQYF TGTGCCAGCAGCCTCGAATTAGCGGATAGTTACGAGCAGTACTTC
TRBD2 TRBJ2-1 TRBV30 - CAWSVLTGGSEQFF TGTGCCTGGAGTGTACTCACGGGAGGGAGTGAGCAGTTCTTC
- TRBJ2-2 TRBV30 - CAWSHPPGDTGELFF TGTGCCTGGAGTCACCCCCCCGGTGATACCGGGGAGCTGTTTTTT
TRBD1 TRBJ1-2 TRBV7-8 - CASSLTGANYGYTF TGTGCCAGCAGCCTGACAGGGGCTAACTATGGCTACACCTTC
- TRBJ2-3 TRBV10-1 - CASSAGYDTDTQYF TGCGCCAGCAGTGCGGGATACGACACAGATACGCAGTATTTT
- TRBJ1-1 TRBV11-2 - CASSRGGTEAFF TGTGCCAGCAGCCGGGGGGGGACTGAAGCTTTCTTT
TRBD1 TRBJ1-1 TRBV4-1 few CASSHQGTVNTEAFF TGCGCCAGCAGCCATCAGGGGACAGTGAACACTGAAGCTTTCTTT
- TRBJ1-1 TRBV30 - CAWRREVMNTEAFF TGTGCCTGGAGGAGGGAGGTTATGAACACTGAAGCTTTCTTT
TRBD1 TRBJ2-7 TRBV28 - CASSSTENSRGPSYEQYF TGTGCCAGCAGCTCAACGGAGAATTCCAGGGGGCCCTCCTACGAGCAGTACTTC
- TRBJ2-2 TRBV19 - CASSKTELGTGELFF TGTGCCAGTAGTAAAACGGAGCTGGGCACCGGGGAGCTGTTTTTT
- TRBJ2-5 TRBV11-2 - CASSLGDRGGETQYF TGTGCCAGCAGCTTAGGGGATAGGGGCGGCGAGACCCAGTACTTC
- TRBJ1-2 TRBV5-1 - CASSLETGNYGYTF TGCGCCAGCAGCTTGGAAACGGGTAACTATGGCTACACCTTC
- TRBJ2-5 TRBV4-2 - CASSQVRQVEMETQYF TGTGCCAGCAGCCAAGTCCGACAGGTCGAAATGGAGACCCAGTACTTC